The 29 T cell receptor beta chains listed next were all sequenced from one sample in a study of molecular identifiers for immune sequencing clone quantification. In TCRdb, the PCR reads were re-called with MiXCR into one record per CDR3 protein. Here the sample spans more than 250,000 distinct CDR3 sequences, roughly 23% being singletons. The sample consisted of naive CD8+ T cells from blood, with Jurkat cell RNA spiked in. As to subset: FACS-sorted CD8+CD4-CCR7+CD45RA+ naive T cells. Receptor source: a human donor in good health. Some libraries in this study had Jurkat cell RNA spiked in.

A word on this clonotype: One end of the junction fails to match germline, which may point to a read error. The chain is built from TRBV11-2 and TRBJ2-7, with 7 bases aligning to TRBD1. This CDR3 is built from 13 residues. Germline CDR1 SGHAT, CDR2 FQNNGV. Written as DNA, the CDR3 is TGCGTCAGCAGCCTCCGGGACAGCTACGAGCAGTACTTC. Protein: CVSSLRDSYEQYF.

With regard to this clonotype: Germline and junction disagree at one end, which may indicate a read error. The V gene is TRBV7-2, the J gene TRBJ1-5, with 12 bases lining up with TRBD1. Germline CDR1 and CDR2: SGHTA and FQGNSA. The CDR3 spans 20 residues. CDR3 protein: CVSGLVRGDRGQVGNQPQHF. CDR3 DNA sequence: TGTGTCAGCGGCTTAGTTAGGGGGGACAGGGGGCAGGTTGGCAATCAGCCCCAGCATTTT.

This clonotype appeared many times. In DNA, the CDR3 is TGTGCCAGCAGTGAAGTAACTAACACAGATACGCAGTATTTT. Translating gives CASSEVTNTDTQYF. The rearrangement joins TRBV2 to TRBJ2-3; D gene ambiguous. The germline V and J ends were trimmed by 1 base and 2 bases, with 7 bases remaining between them. Germline loops: CDR1 SNHLY, CDR2 FYNNEI. The CDR3 consists of 14 residues.

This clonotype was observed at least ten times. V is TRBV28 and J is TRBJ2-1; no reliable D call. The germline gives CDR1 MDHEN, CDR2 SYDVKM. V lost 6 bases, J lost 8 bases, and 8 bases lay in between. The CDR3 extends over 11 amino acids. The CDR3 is CASSWSYEQFF. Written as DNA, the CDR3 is TGTGCCAGCAGCTGGAGCTATGAGCAGTTCTTC.

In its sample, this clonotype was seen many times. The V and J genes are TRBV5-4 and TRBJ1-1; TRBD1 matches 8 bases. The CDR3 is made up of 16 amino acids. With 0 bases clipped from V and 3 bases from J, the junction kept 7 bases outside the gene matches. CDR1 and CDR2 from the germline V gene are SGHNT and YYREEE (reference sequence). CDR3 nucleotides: TGTGCCAGCAGCTTGGTACCGGACAGGGAGGACACTGAAGCTTTCTTT. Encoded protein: CASSLVPDREDTEAFF.

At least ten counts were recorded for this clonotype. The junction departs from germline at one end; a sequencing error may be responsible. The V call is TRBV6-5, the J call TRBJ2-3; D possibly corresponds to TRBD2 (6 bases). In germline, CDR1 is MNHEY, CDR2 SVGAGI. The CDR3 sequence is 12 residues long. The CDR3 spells CASGSGTWSSDF. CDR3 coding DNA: TGTGCCAGCGGATCCGGGACTTGGTCCTCGGATTTT.

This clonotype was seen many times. The CDR3 DNA sequence: TGTGCCAGCACCCTGAACTACAATGAGCAGTTCTTC. Translated: CASTLNYNEQFF. V gene TRBV12-3 or TRBV12-4 combines with J gene TRBJ2-1; D remains unclear. The V end lost 7 bases, the J end lost 3 bases, and 7 bases lay between the germline ends. The CDR3 length is 12 residues.

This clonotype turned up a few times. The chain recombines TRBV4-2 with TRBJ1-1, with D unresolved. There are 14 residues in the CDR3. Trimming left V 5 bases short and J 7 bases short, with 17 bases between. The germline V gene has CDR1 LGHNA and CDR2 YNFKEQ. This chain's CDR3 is CASSTEHGVDEAFF. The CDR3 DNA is TGTGCCAGCAGCACTGAGCACGGGGTGGATGAAGCTTTCTTT.

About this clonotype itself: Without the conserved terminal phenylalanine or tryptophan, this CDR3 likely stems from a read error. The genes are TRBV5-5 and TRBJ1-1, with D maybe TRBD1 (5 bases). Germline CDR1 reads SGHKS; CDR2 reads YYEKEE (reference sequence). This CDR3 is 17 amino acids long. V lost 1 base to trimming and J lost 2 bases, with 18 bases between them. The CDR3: CASSLQTDRLLNTEAFL. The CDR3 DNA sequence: TGTGCCAGCAGCTTGCAGACAGACCGTCTTTTAAACACTGAAGCTTTCCTT.

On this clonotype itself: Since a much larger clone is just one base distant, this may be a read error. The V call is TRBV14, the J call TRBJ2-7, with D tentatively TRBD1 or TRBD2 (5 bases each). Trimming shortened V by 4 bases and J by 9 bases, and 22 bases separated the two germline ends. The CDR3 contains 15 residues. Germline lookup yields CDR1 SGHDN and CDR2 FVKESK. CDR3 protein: CASSLGTVAGHVQYF. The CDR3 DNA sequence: TGTGCCAGCAGCCTAGGGACCGTCGCCGGTCACGTGCAGTACTTC.

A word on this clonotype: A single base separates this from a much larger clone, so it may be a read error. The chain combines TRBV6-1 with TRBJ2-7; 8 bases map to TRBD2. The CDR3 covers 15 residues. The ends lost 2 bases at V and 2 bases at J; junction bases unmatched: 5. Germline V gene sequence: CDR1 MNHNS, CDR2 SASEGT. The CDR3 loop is CASSESSGCPYEQYF. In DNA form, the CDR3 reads TGTGCCAGCAGTGAATCTAGCGGGTGTCCCTACGAGCAGTACTTC.

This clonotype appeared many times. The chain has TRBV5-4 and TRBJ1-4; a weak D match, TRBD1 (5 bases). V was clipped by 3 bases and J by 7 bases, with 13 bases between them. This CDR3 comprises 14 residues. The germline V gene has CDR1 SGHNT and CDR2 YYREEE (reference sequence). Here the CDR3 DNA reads TGTGCCAGCAGCTCCACAGGATACTCTGAAAAACTGTTTTTT. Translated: CASSSTGYSEKLFF.

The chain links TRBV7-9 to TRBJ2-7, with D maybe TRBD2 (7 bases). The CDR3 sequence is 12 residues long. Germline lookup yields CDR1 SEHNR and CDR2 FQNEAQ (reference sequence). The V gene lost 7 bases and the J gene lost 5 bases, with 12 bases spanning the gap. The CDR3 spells CASTPGGHEQYF. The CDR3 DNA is TGTGCCAGCACCCCGGGGGGCCACGAGCAGTACTTC.

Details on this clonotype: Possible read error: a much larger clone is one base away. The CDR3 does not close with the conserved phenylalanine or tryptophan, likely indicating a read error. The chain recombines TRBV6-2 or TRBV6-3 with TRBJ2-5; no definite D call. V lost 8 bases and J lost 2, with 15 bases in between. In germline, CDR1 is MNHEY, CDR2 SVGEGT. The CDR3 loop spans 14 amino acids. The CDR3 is CASQPWSTQETQYL. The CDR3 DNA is TGTGCCAGCCAACCCTGGTCCACACAAGAGACCCAGTACCTC.

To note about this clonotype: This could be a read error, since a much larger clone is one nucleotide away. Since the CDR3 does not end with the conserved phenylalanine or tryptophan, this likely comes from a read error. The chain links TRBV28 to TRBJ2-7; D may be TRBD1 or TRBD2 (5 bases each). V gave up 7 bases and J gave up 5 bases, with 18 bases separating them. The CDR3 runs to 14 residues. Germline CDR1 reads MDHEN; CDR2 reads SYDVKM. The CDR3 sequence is CASTRDAVEDEQYS. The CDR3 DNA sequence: TGTGCCAGCACCCGGGACGCCGTAGAGGACGAGCAGTACTCC.

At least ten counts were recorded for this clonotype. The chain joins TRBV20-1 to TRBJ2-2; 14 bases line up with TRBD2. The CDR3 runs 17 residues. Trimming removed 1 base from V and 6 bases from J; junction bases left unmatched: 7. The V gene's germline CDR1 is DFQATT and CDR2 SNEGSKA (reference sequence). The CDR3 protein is CSARGTQGLAGAGELFF. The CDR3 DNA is TGCAGTGCTAGAGGGACTCAGGGACTAGCGGGAGCCGGGGAGCTGTTTTTT.

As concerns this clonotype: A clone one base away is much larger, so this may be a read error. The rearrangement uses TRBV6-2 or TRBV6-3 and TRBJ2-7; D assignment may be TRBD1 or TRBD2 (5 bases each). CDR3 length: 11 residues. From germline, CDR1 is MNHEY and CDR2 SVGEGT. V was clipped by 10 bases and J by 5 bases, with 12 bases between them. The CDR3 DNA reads TGTGCCACCGGGACGGTCCACGAGCAGTACTTC. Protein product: CATGTVHEQYF.

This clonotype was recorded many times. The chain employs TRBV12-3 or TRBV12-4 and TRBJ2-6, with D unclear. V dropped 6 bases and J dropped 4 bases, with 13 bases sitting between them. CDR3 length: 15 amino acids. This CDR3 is CASSTTSLGANVLTF. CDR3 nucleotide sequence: TGTGCCAGCAGCACTACATCGCTGGGGGCCAACGTCCTGACTTTC.

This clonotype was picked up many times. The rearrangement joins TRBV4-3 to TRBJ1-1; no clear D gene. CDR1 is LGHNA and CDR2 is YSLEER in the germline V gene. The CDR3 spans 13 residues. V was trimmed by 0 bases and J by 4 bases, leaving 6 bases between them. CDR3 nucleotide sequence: TGCGCCAGCAGCCAAGATGCGAGCACTGAAGCTTTCTTT. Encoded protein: CASSQDASTEAFF.

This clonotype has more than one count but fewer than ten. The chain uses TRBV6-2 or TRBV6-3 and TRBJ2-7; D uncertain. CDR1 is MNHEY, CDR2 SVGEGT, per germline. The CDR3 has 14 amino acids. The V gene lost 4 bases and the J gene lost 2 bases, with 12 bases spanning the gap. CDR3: CASSSLTGTYEQYF. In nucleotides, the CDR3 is TGTGCCAGCAGTTCGCTTACGGGTACCTACGAGCAGTACTTC.

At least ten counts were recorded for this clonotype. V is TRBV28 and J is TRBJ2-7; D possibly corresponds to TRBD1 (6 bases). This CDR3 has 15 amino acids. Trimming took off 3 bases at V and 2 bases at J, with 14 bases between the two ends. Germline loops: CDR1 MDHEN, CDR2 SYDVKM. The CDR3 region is CASSLDGTWTYEQYF. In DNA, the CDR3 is TGTGCCAGCAGTTTGGACGGGACATGGACCTACGAGCAGTACTTC.

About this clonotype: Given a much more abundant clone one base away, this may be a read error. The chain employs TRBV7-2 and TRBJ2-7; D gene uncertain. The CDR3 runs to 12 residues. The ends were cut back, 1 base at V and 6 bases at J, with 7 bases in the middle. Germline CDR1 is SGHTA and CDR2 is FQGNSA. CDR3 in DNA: TGTGCCAGCAGCTTAGGACCCGGCGAGCAGTACGTC. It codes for CASSLGPGEQYV.

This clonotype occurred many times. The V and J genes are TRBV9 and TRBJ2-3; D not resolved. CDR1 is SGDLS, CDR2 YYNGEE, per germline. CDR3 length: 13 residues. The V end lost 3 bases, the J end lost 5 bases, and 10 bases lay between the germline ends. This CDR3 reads CASSGARVDTQYF. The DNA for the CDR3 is TGTGCCAGCAGCGGGGCCCGGGTAGATACGCAGTATTTT.

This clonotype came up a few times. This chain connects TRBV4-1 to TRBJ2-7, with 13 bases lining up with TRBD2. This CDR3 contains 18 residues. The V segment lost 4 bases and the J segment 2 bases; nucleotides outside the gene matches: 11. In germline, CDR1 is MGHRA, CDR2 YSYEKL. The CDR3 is CASSPVGAGLAGAYEQYF. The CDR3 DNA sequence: TGCGCCAGCAGCCCCGTCGGCGCCGGACTAGCGGGAGCCTACGAGCAGTACTTC.

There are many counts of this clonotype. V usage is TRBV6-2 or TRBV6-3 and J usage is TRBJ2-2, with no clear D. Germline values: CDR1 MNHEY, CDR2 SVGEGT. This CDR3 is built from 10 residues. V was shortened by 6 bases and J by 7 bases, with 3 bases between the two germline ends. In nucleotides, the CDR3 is TGTGCCAGCAGCCACGGGGAGCTGTTTTTT. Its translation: CASSHGELFF.

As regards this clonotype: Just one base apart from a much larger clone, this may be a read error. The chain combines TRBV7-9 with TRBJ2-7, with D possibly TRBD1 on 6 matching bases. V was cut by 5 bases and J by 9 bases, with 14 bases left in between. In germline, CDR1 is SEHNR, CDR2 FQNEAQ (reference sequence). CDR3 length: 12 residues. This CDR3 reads CASSGILGGQYF. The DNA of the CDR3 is TGTGCCAGCAGCGGCATCTTAGGGGGGCAGTACTTC.

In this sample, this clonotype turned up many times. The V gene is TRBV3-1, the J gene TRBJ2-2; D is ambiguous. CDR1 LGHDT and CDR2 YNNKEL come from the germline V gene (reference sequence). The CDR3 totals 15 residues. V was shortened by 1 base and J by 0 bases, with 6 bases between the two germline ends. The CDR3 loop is CASSQVKTNTGELFF. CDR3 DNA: TGTGCCAGCAGCCAAGTGAAAACGAACACCGGGGAGCTGTTTTTT.

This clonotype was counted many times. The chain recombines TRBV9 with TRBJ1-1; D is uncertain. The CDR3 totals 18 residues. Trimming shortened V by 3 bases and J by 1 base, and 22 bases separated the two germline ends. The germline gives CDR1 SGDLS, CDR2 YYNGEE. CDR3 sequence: CASSESYGAWNTNTEAFF. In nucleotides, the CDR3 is TGTGCCAGCAGCGAGAGTTATGGCGCTTGGAACACGAACACTGAAGCTTTCTTT.

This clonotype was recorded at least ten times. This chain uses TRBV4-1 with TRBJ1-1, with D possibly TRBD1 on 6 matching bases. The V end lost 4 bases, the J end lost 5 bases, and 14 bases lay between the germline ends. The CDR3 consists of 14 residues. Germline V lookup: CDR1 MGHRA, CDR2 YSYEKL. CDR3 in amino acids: CASSPDSLGTEAFF. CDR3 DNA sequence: TGCGCCAGCAGCCCGGACAGCCTCGGGACTGAAGCTTTCTTT.